This T cell receptor (beta chain) was sequenced in a study of T-cell memory formation after mild COVID-19. 5'RACE with constant-segment primers yielded barcoded, UMI-tagged TCR alpha and TCR beta cDNA libraries. One entry per CDR3 protein results from TCRdb running MiXCR on the 5' RACE reads. The table records about 560,000 distinct CDR3 sequences, approximately 21% of them present only once. Overall study findings and caveats: Detection of some responders pre-infection suggested pre-existing cross-reactive memory T cells participated. The CD4+ clones that contracted clustered mainly within CM and EM, and the CD8+ clones concentrated in EMRA. Clones contracting over day 15 to 85 were CD4/CD8 balanced, with later expanders leaning CD4+.

This clonotype was counted only a few times. The antigen is unknown. CDR3 length equals 15 residues. V shed 2 bases and J shed 2 bases, with 11 bases lying between them. The sequence was obtained from an adult woman who had mild COVID-19 (a few samples of this study predate the infection). Cell type and time point are not known. Sequenced sample: PBMCs or a T cell subset sorted from them (not recorded which). This sequence joins TRBV12-3 or TRBV12-4 and TRBJ2-3; D is unresolved. The CDR3 spells CASSLSVASTDTQYF. DNA for the CDR3: TGTGCCAGCAGTTTATCCGTAGCCTCCACAGATACGCAGTATTTT.